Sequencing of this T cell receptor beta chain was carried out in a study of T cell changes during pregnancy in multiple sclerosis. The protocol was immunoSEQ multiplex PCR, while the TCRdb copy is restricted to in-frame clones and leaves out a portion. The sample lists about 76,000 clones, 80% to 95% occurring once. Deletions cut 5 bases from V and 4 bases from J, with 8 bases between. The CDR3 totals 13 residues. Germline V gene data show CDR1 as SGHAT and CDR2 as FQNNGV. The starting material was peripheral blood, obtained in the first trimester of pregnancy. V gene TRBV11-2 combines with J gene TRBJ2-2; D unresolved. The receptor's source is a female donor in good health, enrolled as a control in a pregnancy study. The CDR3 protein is CASSPLFTGELFF. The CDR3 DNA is TGTGCCAGCAGCCCCCTGTTCACCGGGGAGCTGTTTTTT.